These 29 T cell receptor beta chains were sequenced from one sample in a study of T cell responses to AZD1222 COVID-19 vaccine. The repertoire was sequenced with immunoSEQ multiplex PCR; TCRdb's copy has only in-frame clones and lacks some. The table includes about 190,000 clones, approximately 94% detected once. Sequencing used peripheral blood, obtained 28 days after the second dose of the MenACWY control vaccine. Every receptor here comes from an adult who received the MenACWY meningococcal vaccine as a control.

V and J are TRBV2 and TRBJ2-5, with D unresolved. The V and J ends lost 2 bases and 2 bases respectively, with 6 bases between them. Germline assignment: CDR1 SNHLY and CDR2 FYNNEI. The CDR3 length is 13 residues. The CDR3 loop is CASSEFTQETQYF. The CDR3 DNA reads TGTGCCAGCAGTGAATTTACGCAAGAGACCCAGTACTTC.

V gene TRBV28 combines with J gene TRBJ1-4; D uncertain. The V gene lost 6 bases and the J gene lost 1 base, with 3 bases spanning the gap. Germline assignment: CDR1 MDHEN and CDR2 SYDVKM. The CDR3 loop spans 12 amino acids. CDR3 amino acids: CASRKTNEKLFF. CDR3 DNA: TGTGCCAGCAGAAAAACTAATGAAAAACTGTTTTTT.

This chain connects TRBV18 to TRBJ2-5; D gene unclear. The V and J ends lost 3 bases and 3 bases respectively, with 5 bases between them. CDR3 length equals 12 residues. Germline CDR1 is KGHSH and CDR2 is LQKENI. CDR3 sequence (DNA): TGTGCCAGCTCACCCCGGAAAGAGACCCAGTACTTC. It yields the protein CASSPRKETQYF.

V and J are TRBV4-2 and TRBJ2-7; possibly TRBD2 for D (7 bases). Trimming shortened V by 4 bases and J by 1 base, and 11 bases separated the two germline ends. The CDR3 extends over 14 amino acids. CDR1 is LGHNA, CDR2 YNFKEQ, per germline. Written as DNA, the CDR3 is TGTGCCAGCAGCCCGGGGGGCCCTTCCTACGAGCAGTACTTC. As protein: CASSPGGPSYEQYF.

This clone has only a few counts. The chain employs TRBV9 and TRBJ1-1, with D possibly TRBD1 on 5 matching bases. Germline-derived CDR1 and CDR2 are SGDLS and YYNGEE. This CDR3 is 16 amino acids long. Trimming left V 3 bases short and J 1 base short, with 16 bases between. CDR3 coding DNA: TGTGCCAGCAGCGAGGGAGGGGTTGTGGGGAACACTGAAGCTTTCTTT. It is translated as CASSEGGVVGNTEAFF.

The rearrangement joins TRBV14 to TRBJ2-5, with 8 nucleotides matching TRBD1. Unmatched junction bases numbered 11, after V lost 6 bases and J lost 5 bases. This CDR3 is 15 amino acids long. CDR1 is SGHDN and CDR2 is FVKESK in the germline V gene. CDR3 amino acids: CASSLTVYRGETQYF. In DNA form, the CDR3 reads TGTGCCAGCAGTCTAACCGTTTACAGGGGGGAGACCCAGTACTTC.

This clone was seen a single time. The rearrangement links TRBV6-6 to TRBJ2-5, with TRBD2 matching 10 bases. In germline, CDR1 is MNHNY, CDR2 SVGAGI (reference sequence). V dropped 2 bases and J dropped 4; count of bases not matched to a gene: 7. CDR3 length: 16 amino acids. The DNA for the CDR3 is TGTGCCAGCAGTTACAGAGCGGGAGGGCCATCAGAGACCCAGTACTTC. The encoded protein is CASSYRAGGPSETQYF.

The chain couples TRBV28 to TRBJ2-5, with TRBD2 matching over 13 bases. This CDR3 is built from 15 residues. V lost 5 bases to trimming and J lost 5 bases; unmatched junction nucleotides: 5. The germline V gene has CDR1 MDHEN and CDR2 SYDVKM. The CDR3 spells CASSIGLAGVETQYF. DNA for the CDR3: TGTGCCAGCAGTATTGGACTAGCGGGAGTGGAGACCCAGTACTTC. The whole variable domain, filled in from reference TRBV28 and TRBJ2-5, reads DVKVTQSSRYLVKRTGEKVFLECVQDMDHENMFWYRQDPGLGLRLIYFSYDVKMKEKGDIPEGYSVSREKKERFSLILESASTNQTSMYLCASSIGLAGVETQYFGPGTRLLVL.

This clone is a singleton in its sample. This sequence joins TRBV5-1 and TRBJ2-1; the D call may be TRBD1 or TRBD2 (6 bases each). The germline CDR1 and CDR2 sequences are SGHRS and YFSETQ. The germline V and J ends were trimmed by 3 bases and 8 bases, with 18 bases remaining between them. This CDR3 contains 15 residues. DNA of the CDR3: TGCGCCAGCAGCTGGAGGGGGGCCGTAGAGGATGAGCAGTTCTTC. It is translated as CASSWRGAVEDEQFF.

The chain links TRBV28 to TRBJ2-1, with 14 bases matching TRBD2. Losses at the gene ends were 5 bases for V and 0 bases for J; bases not matched to a gene: 9. CDR3 length: 19 amino acids. The V gene's germline CDR1 is MDHEN and CDR2 SYDVKM. The CDR3 bases are TGTGCCAGCAGTCCCTCGACTAGCGGGAGGGCGGGCTCCTACAATGAGCAGTTCTTC. Its translation: CASSPSTSGRAGSYNEQFF.

The V gene is TRBV7-2, the J gene TRBJ2-7; 7 bases fit TRBD1. The germline gives CDR1 SGHTA, CDR2 FQGNSA. V trimming: 0 bases; J trimming: 2 bases; junction bases outside the gene matches: 7. This CDR3 spans 16 amino acids. The CDR3 nucleotides are TGTGCCAGCAGCTTAGCCCGGACAGGTGGGGCCTACGAGCAGTACTTC. This codes for CASSLARTGGAYEQYF.

The V gene is TRBV5-1, the J gene TRBJ2-6; D is ambiguous. The CDR3 runs 17 residues. CDR1 SGHRS and CDR2 YFSETQ come from the germline V gene. Trimming left V 5 bases short and J 0 bases short, with 15 bases between. The CDR3 here is CASSTQPSFSGANVLTF. For the CDR3, the DNA is TGCGCCAGCAGTACACAGCCCTCCTTCTCTGGGGCCAACGTCCTGACTTTC.

CDR3 amino acids: CASSYSRVGVGETQYF. Written as DNA, the CDR3 is TGTGCCAGCAGTTACTCGCGCGTCGGGGTCGGGGAGACCCAGTACTTC. The chain has TRBV6-5 and TRBJ2-5; D is perhaps TRBD2 (5 bases). Germline CDR1 and CDR2: MNHEY and SVGAGI. V was clipped by 0 bases and J by 5 bases, with 16 bases between them. The CDR3 runs to 16 residues.

The CDR3 DNA reads TGTGCCAGCGGTCTTGCGGTGGCCACTGAAGCTTTCTTT. Protein product: CASGLAVATEAFF. J is TRBJ1-1 and V is TRBV11-3; D gene uncertain. Trimming removed 8 bases at V and 4 bases at J, with 14 bases between. Germline V CDR1 and CDR2: SGHNT, YENEEA. The length of the CDR3 is 13 residues.

The chain recombines TRBV28 with TRBJ1-5, with D possibly matching TRBD1 (5 bases). The CDR3 consists of 11 residues. V lost 5 bases, J lost 9 bases, and 8 bases lay in between. Looked up from germline, CDR1 is MDHEN and CDR2 is SYDVKM. CDR3 protein: CASSRDGPQHF. CDR3 in DNA: TGTGCCAGCAGTAGGGACGGGCCCCAGCATTTT.

The chain joins TRBV29-1 to TRBJ1-6; D is unclear. The germline gives CDR1 SQVTM, CDR2 ANQGSEA. The CDR3 loop spans 13 amino acids. Trimming cost V 0 bases and J 8 bases, with 8 bases left between them. CDR3 amino acids: CSVEETSHSPLHF. The CDR3 bases are TGCAGCGTTGAAGAAACCTCCCATTCACCCCTCCACTTT.

V usage is TRBV2 and J usage is TRBJ2-3, with 8 bases fitting TRBD2. The CDR3 sequence is 15 residues long. The germline CDR1 and CDR2 sequences are SNHLY and FYNNEI. J gave up 7 bases and V 0 bases, and 6 bases lay outside the gene matches. In nucleotides, the CDR3 is TGTGCCAGCAGTGAAGCGCTCGGGAGGGGGTATACGCAGTATTTT. This translates into CASSEALGRGYTQYF.

The chain has TRBV7-9 and TRBJ1-4; 8 nucleotides match TRBD1. CDR1 and CDR2 from the germline V gene are SEHNR and FQNEAQ (reference sequence). With V trimmed by 5 bases and J by 5 bases, 10 bases remained unmatched. This CDR3 spans 16 amino acids. CDR3 loop: CASSAGQGVGNEKLFF. The CDR3 DNA reads as TGTGCCAGCAGCGCAGGACAGGGAGTGGGAAATGAAAAACTGTTTTTT.

The chain uses TRBV4-1 and TRBJ1-2; TRBD1 matches 9 bases. The V and J ends lost 3 bases and 2 bases, in that order; junction bases with no gene match: 4. Germline V gene sequence: CDR1 MGHRA, CDR2 YSYEKL. The CDR3 runs 15 residues. The CDR3 spells CASSHPGTGNYGYTF. The CDR3 coding sequence is TGCGCCAGCAGCCACCCGGGGACAGGGAACTATGGCTACACCTTC.

CDR3 residues: CAWSLQGSYGYTF. As DNA, the CDR3 is TGTGCCTGGAGCTTACAGGGGTCCTATGGCTACACCTTC. The V and J genes are TRBV30 and TRBJ1-2; 7 bases fit TRBD1. This CDR3 has 13 amino acids. The V and J ends lost 3 bases and 4 bases, in that order; junction bases with no gene match: 5. CDR1 GTSNPN and CDR2 SVGIG come from the germline V gene (reference sequence). Using reference TRBV30 and TRBJ1-2 for the parts outside the CDR3, the full variable domain is SQTIHQWPATLVQPVGSPLSLECTVEGTSNPNLYWYRQAAGRGLQLLFYSVGIGQISSEVPQNLSASRPQDRQFILSSKKLLLSDSGFYLCAWSLQGSYGYTFGSGTRLTVV.

The rearrangement joins TRBV19 to TRBJ1-4; TRBD1 matches at 10 bases. Trimming took 6 bases from V and 8 from J; bases not matched to a gene: 9. CDR3 length: 15 amino acids. Germline-derived CDR1 and CDR2 are LNHDA and SQIVND (reference sequence). In DNA, the CDR3 is TGTGCCAGTAGAAACACGACAGGGGGCGCGGAAAAACTGTTTTTT. The encoded protein is CASRNTTGGAEKLFF.

The chain is built from TRBV3-1 (or the pseudogene TRBV3-2) and TRBJ2-3, with a tentative D call TRBD2 (6 bases). This CDR3 spans 12 amino acids. Looked up from germline, CDR1 is LGHDT and CDR2 is YNNKEL (reference sequence). V was trimmed by 10 bases and J by 4 bases, leaving 12 bases between them. The CDR3 sequence: CATRSGADTQYF. As DNA, the CDR3 is TGTGCCACCCGGTCGGGGGCAGATACGCAGTATTTT.

V usage is TRBV12-5 and J usage is TRBJ2-7, with D hard to call. CDR1 is LGHNT, CDR2 FRNRAP, per germline. The V end lost 6 bases, the J end lost 1 base, and 19 bases lay between the germline ends. CDR3 length: 16 amino acids. This CDR3 is CASGAPRPPSSYEQYF. The CDR3 coding sequence is TGTGCTAGTGGCGCCCCCCGTCCGCCTAGTTCCTACGAGCAGTACTTC.

The chain joins TRBV28 to TRBJ1-5; 7 bases fit TRBD1. The CDR3 runs 15 residues. The V gene end was trimmed by 7 bases and the J gene end by 2 bases; junction bases not matched to a gene: 8. The germline V gene has CDR1 MDHEN and CDR2 SYDVKM. CDR3 in DNA: TGTGCCAGCAATCACAGGGGTTTTGGCAATCAGCCCCAGCATTTT. Translated, it gives CASNHRGFGNQPQHF.

The V and J genes are TRBV28 and TRBJ2-7; D possibly corresponds to TRBD2 (5 bases). CDR1 is MDHEN, CDR2 SYDVKM, per germline. The germline V and J ends were trimmed by 5 bases and 6 bases, with 20 bases remaining between them. The CDR3 spans 15 residues. The CDR3 DNA sequence: TGTGCCAGCAGTACGACCACGGGATCCCTCTTCGAGCAGTACTTC. Translation gives CASSTTTGSLFEQYF.

The rearrangement joins TRBV6-5 to TRBJ2-7; D remains ambiguous. CDR1 is MNHEY, CDR2 SVGAGI, per germline. CDR3 length equals 15 residues. The V and J ends lost 10 bases and 6 bases respectively, with 25 bases between them. CDR3 in DNA: TGTGCCACCCGTCCCCTAGATAGGGCTTCTACCGAGCAGTACTTC. The encoded protein is CATRPLDRASTEQYF.

This chain links TRBV12-3 or TRBV12-4 with TRBJ2-3, with TRBD2 as a possible D gene (5 bases). The CDR3 length is 12 residues. Trimming pared 3 bases from V and 6 bases from J, leaving 7 bases between. The CDR3 DNA reads TGTGCCAGCAGTTTTACTAGGGATACGCAGTATTTT. This codes for CASSFTRDTQYF.

This clone was recorded a few times. This sequence joins TRBV10-3 and TRBJ2-7; TRBD1 aligns across 9 bases. Germline V gene data show CDR1 as ENHRY and CDR2 as SYGVKD. The junction had 3 bases not matched to a gene; V was cut back by 6 bases and J by 3 bases. The CDR3 loop spans 13 amino acids. Here the CDR3 reads CAIRRTGDYEQYF. Written as DNA, the CDR3 is TGTGCCATCAGACGGACAGGGGACTACGAGCAGTACTTC.

This chain joins TRBV18 and TRBJ1-5; possible D gene TRBD1, 5 bases. The V end lost 2 bases, the J end lost 0 bases, and 8 bases lay between the germline ends. The CDR3 spans 15 residues. Germline V gives CDR1 KGHSH, CDR2 LQKENI. For the CDR3, the DNA is TGTGCCAGCTCACCAGCCAGGGATAGCAATCAGCCCCAGCATTTT. It encodes CASSPARDSNQPQHF.